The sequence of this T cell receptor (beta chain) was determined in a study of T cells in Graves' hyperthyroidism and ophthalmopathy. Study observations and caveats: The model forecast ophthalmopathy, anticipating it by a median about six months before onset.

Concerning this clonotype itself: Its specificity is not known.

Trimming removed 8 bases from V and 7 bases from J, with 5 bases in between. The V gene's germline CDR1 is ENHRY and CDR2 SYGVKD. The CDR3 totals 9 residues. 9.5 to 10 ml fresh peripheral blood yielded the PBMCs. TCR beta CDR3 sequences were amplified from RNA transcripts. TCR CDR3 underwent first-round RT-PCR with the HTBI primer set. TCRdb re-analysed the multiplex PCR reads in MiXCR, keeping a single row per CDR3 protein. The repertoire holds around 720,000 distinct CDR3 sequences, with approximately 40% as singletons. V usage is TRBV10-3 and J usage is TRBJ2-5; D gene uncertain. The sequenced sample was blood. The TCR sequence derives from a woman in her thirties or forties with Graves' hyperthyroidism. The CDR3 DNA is TGTGCCATCTCAGGGACCCAGTACTTC. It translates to CAISGTQYF.